This T cell receptor beta chain was captured in a study of cytomegalovirus exposure and HLA in healthy donors. The method was immunoSEQ multiplex PCR; TCRdb's version includes in-frame clones alone and lacks a portion of them. The sample lists about 140,000 clones; around 90% were seen once. The donors were part of the approximately 120-subject validation cohort, which stood apart from the roughly 700-subject first cohort. The CDR3 extends over 13 amino acids. Germline loops: CDR1 SEHNR, CDR2 FQNEAQ (reference sequence). Trimming left V 3 bases short and J 4 bases short, with 9 bases between. The chain uses TRBV7-9 and TRBJ1-2; D gene uncertain. The receptor was isolated from a man younger than 35 in good health and CMV-seropositive. The sample taken for sequencing was PBMCs. In DNA, the CDR3 is TGTGCCAGCAGCTTGGCGGGATTCTATGGCTACACCTTC. It translates to CASSLAGFYGYTF.